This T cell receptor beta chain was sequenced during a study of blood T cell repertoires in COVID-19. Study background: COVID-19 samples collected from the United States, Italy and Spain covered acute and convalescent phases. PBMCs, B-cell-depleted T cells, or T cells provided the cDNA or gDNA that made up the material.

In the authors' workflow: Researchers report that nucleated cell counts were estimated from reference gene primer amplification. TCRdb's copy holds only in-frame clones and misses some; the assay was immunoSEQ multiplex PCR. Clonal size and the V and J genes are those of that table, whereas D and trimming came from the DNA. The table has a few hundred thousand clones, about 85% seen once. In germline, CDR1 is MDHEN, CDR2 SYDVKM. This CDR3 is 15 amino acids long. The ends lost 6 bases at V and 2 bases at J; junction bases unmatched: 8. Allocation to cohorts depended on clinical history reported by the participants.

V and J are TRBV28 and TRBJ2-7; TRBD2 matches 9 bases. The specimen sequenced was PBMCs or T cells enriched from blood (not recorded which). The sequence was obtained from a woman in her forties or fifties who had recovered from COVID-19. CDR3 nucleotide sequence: TGTGCCAGCAGGGCCAATAGCGGGGGCCCCTACGAGCAGTACTTC. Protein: CASRANSGGPYEQYF.